This T cell receptor beta chain was captured in a study of shared clonotypes between healthy human individuals. V dropped 5 bases and J dropped 5 bases, with 13 bases sitting between them. The CDR3 extends over 13 amino acids. Germline values: CDR1 SGHAT, CDR2 FQDESV (reference sequence). Replicate PCRs for sorted subsets used approximately 220 ng DNA; this equaled 25,000 to 30,000 T cell genomes. Produced via immunoSEQ multiplex PCR; TCRdb's table is partial and in-frame only. Here the sample spans about 520,000 clones, about 96% being singletons. This TCR was sampled from a woman aged 30 to 39 in good health. The sequencing sample was made of naive CD4+ T cells sorted from blood. The subset was: CD45RA+ positively selected. The chain has TRBV11-1 and TRBJ2-7; TRBD1 is a possible D gene (6 bases). The CDR3 DNA reads TGTGCCAGCAGCACGGGTGGGGGCCACGAGCAGTACTTC. It translates to CASSTGGGHEQYF.